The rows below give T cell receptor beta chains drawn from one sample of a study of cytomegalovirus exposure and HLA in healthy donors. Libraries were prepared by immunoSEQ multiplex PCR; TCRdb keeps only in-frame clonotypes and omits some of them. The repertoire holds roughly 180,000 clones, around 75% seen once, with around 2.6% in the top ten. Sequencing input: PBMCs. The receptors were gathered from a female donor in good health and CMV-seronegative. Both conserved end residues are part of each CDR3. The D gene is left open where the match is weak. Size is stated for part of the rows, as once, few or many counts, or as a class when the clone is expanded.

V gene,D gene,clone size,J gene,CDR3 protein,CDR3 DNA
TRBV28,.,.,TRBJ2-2,CASAPVITGELFF,TGTGCCAGCGCCCCGGTCATCACCGGGGAGCTGTTTTTT
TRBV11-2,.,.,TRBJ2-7,CASSLDLRSYEQYF,TGTGCCAGCAGCTTAGATCTTCGTTCCTACGAGCAGTACTTC
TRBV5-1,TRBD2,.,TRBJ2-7,CASRLGLAGGTNEQYF,TGCGCCAGCAGACTGGGACTAGCGGGGGGGACCAACGAGCAGTACTTC
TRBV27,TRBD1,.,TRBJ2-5,CASSLLSGTGGTQYF,TGTGCCAGCAGTTTACTCTCCGGGACAGGGGGGACCCAGTACTTC
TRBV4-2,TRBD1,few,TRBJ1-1,CASSQLDRGSLEAFF,TGTGCCAGCAGCCAACTGGACAGGGGCTCCCTCGAAGCTTTCTTT
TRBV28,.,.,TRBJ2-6,CASSSLGSGANVLTF,TGTGCCAGCAGTTCCCTAGGCTCTGGGGCCAACGTCCTGACTTTC
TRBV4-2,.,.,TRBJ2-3,CASSQGADPTDTQYF,TGTGCCAGCAGCCAAGGGGCCGACCCCACAGATACGCAGTATTTT
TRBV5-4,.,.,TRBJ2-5,CASSSSSDKETQYF,TGTGCCAGCAGCTCGTCTAGCGATAAAGAGACCCAGTACTTC
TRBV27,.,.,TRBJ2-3,CASSSTTFPAVITDTQYF,TGTGCCAGCAGCTCCACGACTTTCCCAGCGGTGATCACAGATACGCAGTATTTT
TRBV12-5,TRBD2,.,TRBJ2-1,CASGLPLAGGTYNEQFF,TGTGCTAGTGGTCTGCCACTAGCGGGAGGGACCTACAATGAGCAGTTCTTC
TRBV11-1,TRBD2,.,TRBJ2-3,CASSLALRTRSGTQYF,TGTGCCAGCAGCTTAGCCTTAAGGACTAGGTCTGGTACGCAGTATTTT
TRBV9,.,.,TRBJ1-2,CASSVEGGRGYTF,TGTGCCAGCAGCGTAGAAGGGGGACGTGGCTACACCTTC
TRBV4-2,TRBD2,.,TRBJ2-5,CASSQGGLAGEETQYF,TGTGCCAGCAGCCAGGGGGGACTAGCGGGAGAGGAGACCCAGTACTTC
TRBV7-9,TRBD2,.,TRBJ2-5,CASSLGLAGEYF,TGTGCCAGCAGCTTAGGACTAGCGGGAGAGTACTTC
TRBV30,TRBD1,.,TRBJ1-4,CAWSAGGREEKLFF,TGTGCCTGGAGTGCAGGGGGAAGAGAGGAAAAACTGTTTTTT
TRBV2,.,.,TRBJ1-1,CASSEFTAQAEAFF,TGTGCCAGCAGTGAATTTACCGCACAGGCCGAAGCTTTCTTT
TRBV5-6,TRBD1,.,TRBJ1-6,CASSLGQGLNSPLHF,TGTGCCAGCAGCCTAGGACAGGGCCTTAATTCACCCCTCCACTTT
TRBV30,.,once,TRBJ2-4,CAWSPGTLWGKNIQYF,TGTGCCTGGAGTCCCGGGACTCTCTGGGGAAAAAACATTCAGTACTTC
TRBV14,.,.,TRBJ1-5,CASSPQEHSNQPQHF,TGTGCCAGCAGCCCTCAGGAACATAGCAATCAGCCCCAGCATTTT
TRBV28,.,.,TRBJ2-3,CASNSLPGFPDTQYF,TGTGCCAGCAACTCCTTACCAGGGTTCCCAGATACGCAGTATTTT
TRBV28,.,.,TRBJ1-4,CASRTDEKLFF,TGTGCCAGCAGGACAGATGAAAAACTGTTTTTT
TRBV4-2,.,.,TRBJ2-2,CASSQDLGQPAGELFF,TGTGCCAGCAGCCAAGACCTCGGACAGCCCGCCGGGGAGCTGTTTTTT
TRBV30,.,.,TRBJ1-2,CAWSLGGETGYTF,TGTGCCTGGAGTCTCGGAGGGGAGACGGGCTACACCTTC
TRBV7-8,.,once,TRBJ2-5,CASSRGGKETQYF,TGTGCCAGCAGCCGAGGCGGGAAAGAGACCCAGTACTTC
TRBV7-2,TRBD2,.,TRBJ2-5,CASSLAQRGPQETQYF,TGTGCCAGCAGCTTAGCCCAGCGGGGGCCCCAAGAGACCCAGTACTTC
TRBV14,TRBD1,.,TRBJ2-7,CASSQDSGTVPKLGEQYF,TGTGCCAGCAGCCAAGATTCGGGGACAGTGCCAAAACTGGGCGAGCAGTACTTC
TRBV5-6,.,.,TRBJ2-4,CASSLGVLAKNIQYF,TGTGCCAGCAGCCTCGGGGTACTAGCCAAAAACATTCAGTACTTC
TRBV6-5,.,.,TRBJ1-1,CASSYDLGTWNTEAFF,TGTGCCAGCAGTTACGACCTCGGGACTTGGAACACTGAAGCTTTCTTT
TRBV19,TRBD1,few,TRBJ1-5,CASSIKWTGYQPQHF,TGTGCCAGTAGTATCAAGTGGACAGGCTATCAGCCCCAGCATTTT
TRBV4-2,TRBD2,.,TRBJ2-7,CASSQLAGGLSSYEQYF,TGTGCCAGCAGCCAACTCGCGGGGGGCCTTAGCTCCTACGAGCAGTACTTC
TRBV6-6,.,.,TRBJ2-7,CASWSPGHLSEQYF,TGTGCCAGCTGGTCTCCGGGACACCTGAGCGAGCAGTACTTC
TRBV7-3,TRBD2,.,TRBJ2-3,CASSPIAGGGTDTQYF,TGTGCCAGCAGCCCAATAGCGGGAGGGGGCACAGATACGCAGTATTTT
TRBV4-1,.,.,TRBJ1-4,CASSHEGGNEKLFF,TGCGCCAGCAGCCACGAGGGGGGGAATGAAAAACTGTTTTTT
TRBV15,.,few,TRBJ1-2,CATSRGSLPAQGSNGYTF,TGTGCCACCAGCAGAGGATCCCTCCCTGCTCAGGGGTCAAATGGCTACACCTTC
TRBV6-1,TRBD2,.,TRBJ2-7,CASSLAGDNYEQYF,TGTGCCAGCAGCTTAGCGGGGGACAACTACGAGCAGTACTTC
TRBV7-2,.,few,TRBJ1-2,CASSFRLYGYTF,TGTGCCAGCAGCTTCCGACTCTATGGCTACACCTTC
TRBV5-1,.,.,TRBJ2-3,CASSTRLYTDTQYF,TGCGCCAGCAGTACTAGACTTTACACAGATACGCAGTATTTT
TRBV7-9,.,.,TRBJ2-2,CASSTTGTLNTGELFF,TGTGCCAGCAGCACCACCGGGACACTAAACACCGGGGAGCTGTTTTTT
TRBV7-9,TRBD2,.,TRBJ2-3,CASSSRTSGRIADTQYF,TGTGCCAGCAGCTCCAGGACTAGCGGGAGAATCGCAGATACGCAGTATTTT
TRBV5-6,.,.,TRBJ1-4,CASSRQGGFNEKLFF,TGTGCCAGCAGCAGGCAAGGGGGATTTAATGAAAAACTGTTTTTT
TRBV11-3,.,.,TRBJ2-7,CASSLVGGDPKRYEQYF,TGTGCCAGCAGCTTAGTAGGGGGGGACCCCAAACGGTACGAGCAGTACTTC
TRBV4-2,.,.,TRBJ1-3,CAGISDTMYGNTIYF,TGTGCCGGGATATCGGACACTATGTATGGAAACACCATATATTTT
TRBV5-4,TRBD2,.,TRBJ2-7,CASSLRSTGGYEQYF,TGTGCCAGCAGCCTCAGGTCAACGGGAGGTTACGAGCAGTACTTC
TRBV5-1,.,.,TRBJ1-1,CASSLAGRAEAFF,TGCGCCAGCAGCTTGGCCGGGAGGGCTGAAGCTTTCTTT
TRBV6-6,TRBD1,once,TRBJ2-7,CASSARQGAPYEQYF,TGTGCCAGCAGTGCCCGACAGGGGGCGCCCTACGAGCAGTACTTC